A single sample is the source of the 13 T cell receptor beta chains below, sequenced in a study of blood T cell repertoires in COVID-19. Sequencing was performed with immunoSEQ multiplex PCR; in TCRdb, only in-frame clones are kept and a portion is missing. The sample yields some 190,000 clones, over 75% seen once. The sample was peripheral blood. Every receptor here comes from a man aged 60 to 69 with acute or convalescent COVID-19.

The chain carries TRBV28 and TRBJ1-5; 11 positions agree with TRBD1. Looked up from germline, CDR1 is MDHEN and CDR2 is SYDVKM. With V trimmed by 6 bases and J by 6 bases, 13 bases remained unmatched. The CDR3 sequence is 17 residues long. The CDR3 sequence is CASSRSGTGGRSQPQHF. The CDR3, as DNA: TGTGCCAGCAGCCGATCCGGGACAGGGGGTCGCAGTCAGCCCCAGCATTTT.

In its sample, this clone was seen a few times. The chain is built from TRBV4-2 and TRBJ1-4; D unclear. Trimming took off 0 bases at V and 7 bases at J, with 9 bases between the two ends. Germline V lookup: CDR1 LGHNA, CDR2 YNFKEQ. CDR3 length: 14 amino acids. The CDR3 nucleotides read TGTGCCAGCAGCCAAGATCAGTCGGGTGAAAAACTGTTTTTT. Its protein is CASSQDQSGEKLFF.

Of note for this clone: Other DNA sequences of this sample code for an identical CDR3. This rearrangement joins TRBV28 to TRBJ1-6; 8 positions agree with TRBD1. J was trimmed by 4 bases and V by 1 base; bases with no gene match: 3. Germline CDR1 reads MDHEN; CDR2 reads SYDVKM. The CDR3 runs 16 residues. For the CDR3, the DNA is TGTGCCAGCAGTTTATTCAGGGGGCCGTATAATTCACCCCTCCACTTT. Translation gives CASSLFRGPYNSPLHF.

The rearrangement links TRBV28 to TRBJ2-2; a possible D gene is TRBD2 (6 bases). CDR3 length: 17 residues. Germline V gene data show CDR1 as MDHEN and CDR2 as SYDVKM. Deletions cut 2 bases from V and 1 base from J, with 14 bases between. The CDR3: CASSLIIAGRNTGELFF. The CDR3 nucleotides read TGTGCCAGCAGTTTAATCATCGCGGGAAGGAACACCGGGGAGCTGTTTTTT.

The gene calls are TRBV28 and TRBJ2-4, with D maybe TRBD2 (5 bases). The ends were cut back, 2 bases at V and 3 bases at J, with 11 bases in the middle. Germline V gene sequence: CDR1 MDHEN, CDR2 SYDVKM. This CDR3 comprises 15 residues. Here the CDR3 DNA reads TGTGCCAGCAGTTTACCCCCGGGGAACAAAAACATTCAGTACTTC. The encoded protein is CASSLPPGNKNIQYF.

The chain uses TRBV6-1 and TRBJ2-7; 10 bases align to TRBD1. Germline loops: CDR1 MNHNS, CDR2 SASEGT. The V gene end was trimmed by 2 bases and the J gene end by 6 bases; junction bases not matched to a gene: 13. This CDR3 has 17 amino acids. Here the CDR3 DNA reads TGTGCCAGCAGTGAACCCCGATCCGGGACAGGGGTCGGCGAGCAGTACTTC. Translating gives CASSEPRSGTGVGEQYF.

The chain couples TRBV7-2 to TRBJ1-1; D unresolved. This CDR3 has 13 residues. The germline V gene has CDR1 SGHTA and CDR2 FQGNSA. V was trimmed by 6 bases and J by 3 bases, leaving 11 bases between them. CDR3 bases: TGTGCCAGCAGTATTCGGCAGGACACTGAAGCTTTCTTT. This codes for CASSIRQDTEAFF.

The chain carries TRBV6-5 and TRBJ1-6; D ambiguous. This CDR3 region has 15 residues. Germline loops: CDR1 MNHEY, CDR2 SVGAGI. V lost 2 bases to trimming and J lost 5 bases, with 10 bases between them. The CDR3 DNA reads TGTGCCAGCAGTTACGAGACTGTGAATAATTCACCCCTCCACTTT. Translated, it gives CASSYETVNNSPLHF.

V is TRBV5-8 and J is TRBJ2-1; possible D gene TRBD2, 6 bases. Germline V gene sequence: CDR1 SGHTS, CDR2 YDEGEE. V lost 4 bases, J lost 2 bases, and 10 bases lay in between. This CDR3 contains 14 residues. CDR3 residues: CASSPAGAYNEQFF. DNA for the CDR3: TGTGCCAGCAGCCCAGCGGGTGCCTACAATGAGCAGTTCTTC.

CDR3 loop: CAWSVTTGYEQFF. Written as DNA, the CDR3 is TGTGCCTGGAGTGTAACGACAGGTTATGAGCAGTTCTTC. This chain connects TRBV30 to TRBJ2-1; TRBD1 is a possible D gene (6 bases). Germline V gene lookup returns CDR1 GTSNPN and CDR2 SVGIG (reference sequence). V was trimmed by 0 bases and J by 8 bases, leaving 11 bases between them. This CDR3 is 13 amino acids long.

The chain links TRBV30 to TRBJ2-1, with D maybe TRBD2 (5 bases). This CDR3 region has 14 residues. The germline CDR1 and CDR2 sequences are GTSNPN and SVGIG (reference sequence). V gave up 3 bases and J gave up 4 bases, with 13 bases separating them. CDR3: CAWRDRAAYNEQFF. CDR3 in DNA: TGTGCCTGGAGGGACCGAGCGGCATACAATGAGCAGTTCTTC. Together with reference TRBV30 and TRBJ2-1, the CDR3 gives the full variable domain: SQTIHQWPATLVQPVGSPLSLECTVEGTSNPNLYWYRQAAGRGLQLLFYSVGIGQISSEVPQNLSASRPQDRQFILSSKKLLLSDSGFYLCAWRDRAAYNEQFFGPGTRLTVL.

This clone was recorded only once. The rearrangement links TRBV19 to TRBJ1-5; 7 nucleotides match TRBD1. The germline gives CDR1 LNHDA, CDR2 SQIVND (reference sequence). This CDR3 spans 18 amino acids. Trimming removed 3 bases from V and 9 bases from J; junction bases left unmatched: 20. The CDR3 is CASSMEGAKSTVSWPQHF. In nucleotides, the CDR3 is TGTGCCAGTAGTATGGAGGGGGCAAAGTCCACTGTCTCCTGGCCCCAGCATTTT.

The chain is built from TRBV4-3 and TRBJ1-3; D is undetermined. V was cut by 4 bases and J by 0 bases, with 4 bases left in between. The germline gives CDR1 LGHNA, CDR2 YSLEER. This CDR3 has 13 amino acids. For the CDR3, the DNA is TGCGCCAGCAGCCTTTACTCTGGAAACACCATATATTTT. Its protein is CASSLYSGNTIYF.